This TCR beta chain was profiled in a study of Ad26.COV2.S vaccination and SARS-CoV-2 variants. Study-wide context: COV1001, an Ad26.COV2.S trial, supplied this vaccine-arm donor. Ad26.COV2.S given intramuscularly, once or twice 56 days apart.

This clone was recorded a few times. Here immunoSEQ multiplex PCR was the method, and the copy in TCRdb shows in-frame clones only, minus some. The table has about 220,000 clones, 70% to 90% seen once; the top ten hold around 10%. The treatment is: over 15 received Ad26.COV2.S at low or high dose, single or two shots; 5 received placebo; per-sample allocation not given. It was on day 63 after the first vaccine or placebo injection that samples were taken. The V end lost 1 base, the J end lost 4 bases, and 8 bases lay between the germline ends. This CDR3 contains 14 residues. Germline assignment: CDR1 MGHRA and CDR2 YSYEKL.

The starting material was peripheral blood, obtained in a trial of Ad26.COV2.S vaccine versus placebo. This receptor was taken from a person between 18 and 65 years old who received the Ad26.COV2.S COVID-19 vaccine or a placebo. The chain has TRBV4-1 and TRBJ1-3; D is unresolved. The CDR3: CASSQGGPGNTIYF. CDR3 coding DNA: TGCGCCAGCAGCCAAGGAGGGCCCGGAAACACCATATATTTT.